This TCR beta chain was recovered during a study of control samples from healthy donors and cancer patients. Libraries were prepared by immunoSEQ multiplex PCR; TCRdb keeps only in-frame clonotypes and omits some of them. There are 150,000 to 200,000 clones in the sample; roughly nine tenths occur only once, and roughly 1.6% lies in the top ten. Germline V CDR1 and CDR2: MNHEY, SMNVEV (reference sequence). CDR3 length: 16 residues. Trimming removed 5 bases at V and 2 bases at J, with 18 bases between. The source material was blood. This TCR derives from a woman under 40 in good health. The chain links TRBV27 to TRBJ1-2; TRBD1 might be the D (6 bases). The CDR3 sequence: CASSPLDRTLNYGYTF. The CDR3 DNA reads TGTGCCAGCAGTCCCCTTGACAGGACCTTAAACTATGGCTACACCTTC.